A single T cell receptor (beta chain) is shown here with its context. What antigen it recognizes has not been identified. Per-base qualities were not stored, and no clone one base away is much larger. The sample is drawn from a study of fetal regulatory T cell absence and autoimmunity (TCRdb year 2017). Notes on the research overall: Autoimmunity of the exocrine pancreas was seen in the IPEX patients even though clinical diabetes was absent. What the work shows at the level of the full study, not this receptor alone: The TCR compartment showed significant oligoclonal enrichment in pancreas versus cord blood, with some top clones over 95-fold enriched. Cord blood and pancreas had broadly similar TRB gene family usage, resembling published neonatal and adult repertoires. The oligoclonal enrichment was interpreted as supporting antigen-driven autoimmunity in the pancreas before birth in IPEX syndrome.

Amplification and barcoding of TCRbeta CDR3 regions were carried out by two-step multiplex PCR on the immunoSEQ human TCRbeta survey platform. Sequencing of the libraries was done on Illumina instruments, and IgH was sequenced in parallel from the same samples. In the source study's methods: Raw reads were filtered against IMGT V, D, J definitions and were binned using a nearest-neighbor algorithm so that PCR and sequencing errors were removed. A clone was defined as an identical nucleotide sequence, and differential abundance between tissues was tested with a Fisher exact test for each clone using a pFDR threshold of p<0.01. Clones whose frequencies were too low for statistical inference were excluded by a minimum inclusion filter of 10 in either sample. The immunoSEQ Analyzer was used for pairwise clonal comparisons, and IMGT tools were used to assess gene family usage. The clones in this table, taken by TCRdb from immuneACCESS, are in-frame only. Not every clone is retained; where verified, under half of the shortfall comes from an unresolved V gene, and the cause of the rest is unknown. D and trimming come from the DNA, and the V and J calls and clone size come from that table. The sample yields some 87,000 clones; about two thirds were counted once. 1.5% to 2.5% of the sample is held by the ten biggest clonotypes.

Genomic DNA obtained from frozen pancreas tissue was processed for repertoire sequencing. The DNeasy Blood and Tissue Kit was used to extract roughly 1.8-3.3 ug of genomic DNA from umbilical cord blood or frozen pancreas. The sequence came from a male donor with IPEX syndrome. Sample: pancreas tissue.

The CDR3 here reads CASSAEASWIMSSGNTIYF. The DNA sequence is given as TGTGCCAGCTCTGCTGAGGCAAGTTGGATTATGAGCTCTGGAAACACCATATATTTT. Recombination joined TRBV18 with TRBJ1-3, with the identity of the D gene unclear. V drops 6 bases and J drops 0 bases, leaving 24 bases in between. From the germline V gene, CDR1 is KGHSH and CDR2 is LQKENI. The CDR3, cysteine through phenylalanine, is 19 amino acids long. Just CDR3 DNA is preserved here, 57 bases in frame from base 1.